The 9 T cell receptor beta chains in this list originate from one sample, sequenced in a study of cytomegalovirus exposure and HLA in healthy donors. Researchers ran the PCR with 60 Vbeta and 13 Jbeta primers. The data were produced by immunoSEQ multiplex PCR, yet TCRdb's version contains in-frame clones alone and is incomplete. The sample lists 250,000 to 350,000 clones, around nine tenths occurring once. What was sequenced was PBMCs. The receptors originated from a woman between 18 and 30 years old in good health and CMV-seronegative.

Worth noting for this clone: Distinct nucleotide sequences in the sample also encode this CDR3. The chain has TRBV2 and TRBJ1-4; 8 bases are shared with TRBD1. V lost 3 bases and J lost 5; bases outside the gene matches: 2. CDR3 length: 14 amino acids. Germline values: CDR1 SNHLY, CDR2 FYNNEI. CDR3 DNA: TGTGCCAGCAGTGAGAGGACAGGGAATGAAAAACTGTTTTTT. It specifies CASSERTGNEKLFF.

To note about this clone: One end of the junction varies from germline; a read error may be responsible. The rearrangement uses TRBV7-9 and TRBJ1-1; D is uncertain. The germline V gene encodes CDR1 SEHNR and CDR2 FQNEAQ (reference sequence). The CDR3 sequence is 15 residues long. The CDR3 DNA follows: TGTTCCAGCAGCTTAATCATCGGGGTGAACACTGAAGCTTTCTTT. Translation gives CSSSLIIGVNTEAFF.

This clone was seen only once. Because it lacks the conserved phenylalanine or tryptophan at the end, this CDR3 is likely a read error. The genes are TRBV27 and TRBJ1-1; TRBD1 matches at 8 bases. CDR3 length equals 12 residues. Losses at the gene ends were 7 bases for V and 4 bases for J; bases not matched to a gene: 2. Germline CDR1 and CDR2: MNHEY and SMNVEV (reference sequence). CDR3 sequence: CASMQGATEAFS. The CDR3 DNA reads TGTGCCAGCATGCAGGGGGCCACTGAAGCTTTCTCT.

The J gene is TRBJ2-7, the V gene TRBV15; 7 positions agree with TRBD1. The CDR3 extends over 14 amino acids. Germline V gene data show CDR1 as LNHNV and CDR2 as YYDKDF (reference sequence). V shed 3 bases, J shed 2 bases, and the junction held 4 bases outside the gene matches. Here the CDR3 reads CATSRETGTYEQYF. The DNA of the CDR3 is TGTGCCACCAGCAGGGAGACAGGGACCTACGAGCAGTACTTC. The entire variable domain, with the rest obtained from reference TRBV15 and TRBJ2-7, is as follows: DAMVIQNPRYQVTQFGKPVTLSCSQTLNHNVMYWYQQKSSQAPKLLFHYYDKDFNNEADTPDNFQSRRPNTSFCFLDIRSPGLGDTAMYLCATSRETGTYEQYFGPGTRLTVT.

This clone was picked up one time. For the CDR3, the DNA is TGTGCCAGCTCACCAACGACAGGGAACACCGGGGAGCTGTTTTTT. The encoded protein is CASSPTTGNTGELFF. The J gene is TRBJ2-2, the V gene TRBV18; TRBD1 might be the D (6 bases). CDR1 is KGHSH and CDR2 is LQKENI in the germline V gene. Trimming took 2 bases from V and 1 from J, leaving 8 bases between them. CDR3 length equals 15 residues. Full variable domain (missing parts from reference TRBV18 and TRBJ2-2): NAGVMQNPRHLVRRRGQEARLRCSPMKGHSHVYWYRQLPEEGLKFMVYLQKENIIDESGMPKERFSAEFPKEGPSILRIQQVVRGDSAAYFCASSPTTGNTGELFFGEGSRLTVL.

The CDR3 region has the DNA TGCAGCGTTGAATTAGGGAAAAGGACTAGTGGCCAAGAGACCCAGTACTTC. As protein: CSVELGKRTSGQETQYF. The chain has TRBV29-1 and TRBJ2-5; 7 bases are shared with TRBD2. This CDR3 is 17 amino acids long. Per germline, CDR1 SQVTM and CDR2 ANQGSEA. V trimming: 2 bases; J trimming: 1 base; junction bases outside the gene matches: 13.

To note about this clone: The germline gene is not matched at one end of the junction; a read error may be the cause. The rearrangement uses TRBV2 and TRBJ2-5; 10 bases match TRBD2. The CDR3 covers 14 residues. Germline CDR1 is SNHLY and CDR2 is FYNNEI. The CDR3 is CASRVAGGRETQYF. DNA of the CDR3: TGTGCTAGCAGGGTAGCGGGGGGTCGGGAGACCCAGTACTTC.

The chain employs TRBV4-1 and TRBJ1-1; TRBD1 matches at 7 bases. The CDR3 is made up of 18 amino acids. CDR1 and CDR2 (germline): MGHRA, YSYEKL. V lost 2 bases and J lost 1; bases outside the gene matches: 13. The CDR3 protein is CASSQLTGSYIGNTEAFF. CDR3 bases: TGCGCCAGCAGCCAATTGACAGGGTCCTACATCGGGAACACTGAAGCTTTCTTT.

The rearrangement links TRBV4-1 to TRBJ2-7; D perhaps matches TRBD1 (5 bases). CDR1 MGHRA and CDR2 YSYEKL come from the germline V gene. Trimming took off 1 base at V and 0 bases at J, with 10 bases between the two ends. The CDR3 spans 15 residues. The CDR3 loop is CASSQGSTASYEQYF. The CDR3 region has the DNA TGCGCCAGCAGCCAAGGATCGACAGCCTCCTACGAGCAGTACTTC.